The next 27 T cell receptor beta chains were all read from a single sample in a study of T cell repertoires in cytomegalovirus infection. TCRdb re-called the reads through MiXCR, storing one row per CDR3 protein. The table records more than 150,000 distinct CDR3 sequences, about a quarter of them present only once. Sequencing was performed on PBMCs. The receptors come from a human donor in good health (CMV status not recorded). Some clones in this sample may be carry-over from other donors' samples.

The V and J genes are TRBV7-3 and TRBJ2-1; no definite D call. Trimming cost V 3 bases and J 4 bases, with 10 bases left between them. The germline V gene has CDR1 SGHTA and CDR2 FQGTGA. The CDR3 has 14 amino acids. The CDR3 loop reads CASSLHTVYNEQFF. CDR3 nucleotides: TGTGCCAGCAGCTTGCATACAGTTTACAATGAGCAGTTCTTC. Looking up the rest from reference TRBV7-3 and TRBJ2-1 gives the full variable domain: GAGVSQTPSNKVTEKGKYVELRCDPISGHTALYWYRQSLGQGPEFLIYFQGTGAADDSGLPNDRFFAVRPEGSVSTLKIQRTERGDSAVYLCASSLHTVYNEQFFGPGTRLTVL.

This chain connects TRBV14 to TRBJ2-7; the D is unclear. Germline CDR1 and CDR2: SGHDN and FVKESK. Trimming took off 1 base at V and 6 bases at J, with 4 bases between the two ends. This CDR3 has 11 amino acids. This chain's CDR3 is CASSQVSEQYF. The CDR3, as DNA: TGTGCCAGCAGCCAAGTGAGCGAGCAGTACTTC.

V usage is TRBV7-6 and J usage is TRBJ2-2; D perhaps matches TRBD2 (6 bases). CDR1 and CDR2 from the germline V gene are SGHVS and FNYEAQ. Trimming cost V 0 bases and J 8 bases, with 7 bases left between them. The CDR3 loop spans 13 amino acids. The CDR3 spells CASSLASGGELFF. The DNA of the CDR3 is TGTGCCAGCAGCTTAGCTAGCGGTGGGGAGCTGTTTTTT.

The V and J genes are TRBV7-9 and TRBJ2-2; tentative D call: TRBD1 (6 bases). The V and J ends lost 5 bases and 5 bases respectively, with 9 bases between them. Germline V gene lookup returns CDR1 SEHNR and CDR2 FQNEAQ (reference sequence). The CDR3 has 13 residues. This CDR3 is CASSKQGTGELFF. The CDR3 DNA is TGTGCCAGCAGCAAACAGGGTACCGGGGAGCTGTTTTTT.

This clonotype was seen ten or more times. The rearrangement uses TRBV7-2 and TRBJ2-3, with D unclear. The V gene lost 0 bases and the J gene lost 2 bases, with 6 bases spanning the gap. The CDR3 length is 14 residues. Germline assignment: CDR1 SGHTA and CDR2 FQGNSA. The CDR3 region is CASSLAGITDTQYF. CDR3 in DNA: TGTGCCAGCAGCTTAGCAGGTATCACAGATACGCAGTATTTT. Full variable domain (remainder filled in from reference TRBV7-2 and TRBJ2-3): GAGVSQSPSNKVTEKGKDVELRCDPISGHTALYWYRQSLGQGLEFLIYFQGNSAPDKSGLPSDRFSAERTGGSVSTLTIQRTQQEDSAVYLCASSLAGITDTQYFGPGTRLTVL.

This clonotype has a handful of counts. This CDR3 is CASSSRLGPSYNEQFF. CDR3 in DNA: TGTGCCAGCAGCTCCCGACTGGGCCCTTCCTACAATGAGCAGTTCTTC. This chain joins TRBV11-2 and TRBJ2-1, with D unclear. Germline V lookup: CDR1 SGHAT, CDR2 FQNNGV. The CDR3 consists of 16 residues. V was cut by 4 bases and J by 1 base, with 14 bases left in between. The complete variable domain, with remaining parts taken from reference TRBV11-2 and TRBJ2-1, reads EAGVAQSPRYKIIEKRQSVAFWCNPISGHATLYWYQQILGQGPKLLIQFQNNGVVDDSQLPKDRFSAERLKGVDSTLKIQPAKLEDSAVYLCASSSRLGPSYNEQFFGPGTRLTVL.

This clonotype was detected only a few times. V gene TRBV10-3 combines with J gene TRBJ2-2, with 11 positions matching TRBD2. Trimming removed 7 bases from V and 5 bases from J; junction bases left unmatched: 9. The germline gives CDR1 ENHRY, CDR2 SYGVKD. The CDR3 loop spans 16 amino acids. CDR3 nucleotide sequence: TGTGCCATCATGGGGCTAGCGGGAGGATCGACCGGGGAGCTGTTTTTT. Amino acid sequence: CAIMGLAGGSTGELFF.

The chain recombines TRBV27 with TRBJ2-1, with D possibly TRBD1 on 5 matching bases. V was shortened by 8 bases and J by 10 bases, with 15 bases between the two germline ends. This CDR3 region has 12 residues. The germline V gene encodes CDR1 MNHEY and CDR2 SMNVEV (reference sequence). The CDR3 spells CASWSGPTEQFF. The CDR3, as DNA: TGTGCCAGCTGGTCAGGGCCTACGGAGCAGTTCTTC.

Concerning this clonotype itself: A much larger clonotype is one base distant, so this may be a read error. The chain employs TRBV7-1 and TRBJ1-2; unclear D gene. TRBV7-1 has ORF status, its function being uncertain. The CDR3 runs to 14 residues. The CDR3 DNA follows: TGTGCCAGCAGCTCAACGACTGTCGTCTATGGCTACGCCTTC. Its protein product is CASSSTTVVYGYAF.

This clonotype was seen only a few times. CDR3 DNA: TGTGCCAGCAGCTTGACAGGGTCAGGGCAGTACTTC. This translates into CASSLTGSGQYF. This sequence joins TRBV13 and TRBJ2-7; 7 nucleotides agree with TRBD1. CDR1 and CDR2 from the germline V gene are PRHDT and FYEKMQ (reference sequence). CDR3 length equals 12 residues. J lost 9 bases, V lost 3 bases, and 5 bases had no gene match.

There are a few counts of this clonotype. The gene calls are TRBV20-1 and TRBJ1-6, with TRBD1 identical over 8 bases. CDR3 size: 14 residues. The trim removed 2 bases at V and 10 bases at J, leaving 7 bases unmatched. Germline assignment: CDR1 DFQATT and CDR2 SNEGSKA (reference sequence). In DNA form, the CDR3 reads TGCAGTGCTAGACCCCCGGGACAGGTCTCACCCCTCCACTTT. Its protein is CSARPPGQVSPLHF.

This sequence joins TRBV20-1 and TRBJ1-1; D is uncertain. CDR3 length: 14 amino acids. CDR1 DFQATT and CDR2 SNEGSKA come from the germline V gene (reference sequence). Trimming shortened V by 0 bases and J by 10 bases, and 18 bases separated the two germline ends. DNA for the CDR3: TGCAGTGCTAGAGATCCTCTTACCCGTCGAGGAGCTTTCTTT. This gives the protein CSARDPLTRRGAFF.

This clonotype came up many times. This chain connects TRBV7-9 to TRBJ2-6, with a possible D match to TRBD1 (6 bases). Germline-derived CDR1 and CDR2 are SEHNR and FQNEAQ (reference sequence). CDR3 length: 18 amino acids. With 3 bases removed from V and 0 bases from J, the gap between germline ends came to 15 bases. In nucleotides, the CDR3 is TGTGCCAGCAGCTTCCGGCCAGGGGAGTACTCTGGGGCCAACGTCCTGACTTTC. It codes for CASSFRPGEYSGANVLTF.

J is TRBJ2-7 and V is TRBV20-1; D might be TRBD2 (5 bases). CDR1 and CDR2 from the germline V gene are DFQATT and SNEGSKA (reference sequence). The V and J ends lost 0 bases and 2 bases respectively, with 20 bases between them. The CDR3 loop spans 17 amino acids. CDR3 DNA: TGCAGTGCTAGAGATCGCCCGGGGATGGTAAGCACCTACGAGCAGTACTTC. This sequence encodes CSARDRPGMVSTYEQYF.

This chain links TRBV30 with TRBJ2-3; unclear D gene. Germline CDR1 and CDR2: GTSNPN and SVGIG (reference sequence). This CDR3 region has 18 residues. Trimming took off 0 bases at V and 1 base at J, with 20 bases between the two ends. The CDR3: CAWSVPALLARGTDTQYF. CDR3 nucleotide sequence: TGTGCCTGGAGTGTGCCCGCTCTCCTGGCGCGTGGCACAGATACGCAGTATTTT.

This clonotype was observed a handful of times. The CDR3, as DNA: TGCGCCAGCAGCCAGGCTCTCTATCAGCCCCAGCATTTT. Its protein product is CASSQALYQPQHF. This chain links TRBV4-1 with TRBJ1-5, with D hard to call. V was pared by 3 bases and J by 5 bases, with 8 bases between. This CDR3 has 13 residues. CDR1 is MGHRA and CDR2 is YSYEKL in the germline V gene.

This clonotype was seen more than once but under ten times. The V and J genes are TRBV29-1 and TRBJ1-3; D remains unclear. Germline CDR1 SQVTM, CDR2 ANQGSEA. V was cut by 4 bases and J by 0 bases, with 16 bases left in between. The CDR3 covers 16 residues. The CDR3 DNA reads TGCAGCGTTGCGGAACGACGCGTTAGCTCTGGAAACACCATATATTTT. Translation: CSVAERRVSSGNTIYF.

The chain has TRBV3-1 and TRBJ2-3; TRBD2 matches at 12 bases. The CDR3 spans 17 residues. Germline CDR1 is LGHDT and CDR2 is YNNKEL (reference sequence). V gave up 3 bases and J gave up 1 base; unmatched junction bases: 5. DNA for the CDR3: TGTGCCAGCAGCCAGGAACGACTAGCGGGGGGCACAGATACGCAGTATTTT. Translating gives CASSQERLAGGTDTQYF.

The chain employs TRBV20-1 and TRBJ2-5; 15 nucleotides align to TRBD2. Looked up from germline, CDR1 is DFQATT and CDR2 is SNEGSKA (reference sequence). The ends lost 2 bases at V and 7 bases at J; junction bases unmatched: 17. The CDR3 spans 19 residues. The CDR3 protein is CSARLRPGLAGGTPRTQYF. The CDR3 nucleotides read TGCAGTGCTAGACTTAGGCCGGGACTAGCGGGAGGAACCCCCAGGACCCAGTACTTC.

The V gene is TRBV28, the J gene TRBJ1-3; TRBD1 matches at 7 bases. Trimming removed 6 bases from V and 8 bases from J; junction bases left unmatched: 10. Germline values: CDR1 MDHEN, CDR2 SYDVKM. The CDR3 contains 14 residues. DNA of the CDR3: TGTGCCAGCAGGTCGACAGGGCAGTTGCACACCATATATTTT. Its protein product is CASRSTGQLHTIYF.

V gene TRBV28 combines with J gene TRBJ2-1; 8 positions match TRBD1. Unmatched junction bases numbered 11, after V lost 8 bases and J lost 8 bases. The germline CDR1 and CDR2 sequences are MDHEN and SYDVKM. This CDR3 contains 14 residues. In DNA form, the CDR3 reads TGTGCCAGCCTACCGACAGGGGAGAGGTATGAGCAGTTCTTC. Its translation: CASLPTGERYEQFF.

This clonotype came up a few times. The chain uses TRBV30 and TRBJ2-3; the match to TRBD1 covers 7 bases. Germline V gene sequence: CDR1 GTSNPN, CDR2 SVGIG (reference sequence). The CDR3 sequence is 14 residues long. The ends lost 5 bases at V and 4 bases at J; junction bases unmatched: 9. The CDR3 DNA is TGTGCCTGGCAGACAGGGAATAGCCCAGATACGCAGTATTTT. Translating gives CAWQTGNSPDTQYF.

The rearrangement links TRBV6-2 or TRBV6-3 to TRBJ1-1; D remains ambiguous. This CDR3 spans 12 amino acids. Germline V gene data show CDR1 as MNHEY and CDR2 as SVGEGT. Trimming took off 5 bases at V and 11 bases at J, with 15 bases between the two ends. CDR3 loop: CASSHGLSRAFF. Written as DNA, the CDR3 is TGTGCCAGCAGTCACGGATTGTCAAGGGCTTTCTTT.

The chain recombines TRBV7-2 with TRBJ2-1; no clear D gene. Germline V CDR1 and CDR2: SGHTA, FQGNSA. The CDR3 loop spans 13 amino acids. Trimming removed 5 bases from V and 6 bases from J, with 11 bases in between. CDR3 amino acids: CASSLSRSNEQFF. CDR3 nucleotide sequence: TGTGCCAGCAGCCTCTCGAGGAGCAATGAGCAGTTCTTC.

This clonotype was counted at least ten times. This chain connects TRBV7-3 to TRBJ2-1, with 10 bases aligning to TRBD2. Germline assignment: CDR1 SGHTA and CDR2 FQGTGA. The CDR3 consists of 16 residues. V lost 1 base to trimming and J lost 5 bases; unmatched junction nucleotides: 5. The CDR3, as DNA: TGTGCCAGCAGCTTAATAGGGACTAGCGTAAACAATGAGCAGTTCTTC. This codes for CASSLIGTSVNNEQFF.

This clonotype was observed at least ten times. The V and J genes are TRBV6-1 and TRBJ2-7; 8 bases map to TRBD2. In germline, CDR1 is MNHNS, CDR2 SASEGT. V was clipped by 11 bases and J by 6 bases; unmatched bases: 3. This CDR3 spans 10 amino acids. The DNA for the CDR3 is TGTGCCTCGGGGGGGGGCGAGCAGTACTTC. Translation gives CASGGGEQYF.

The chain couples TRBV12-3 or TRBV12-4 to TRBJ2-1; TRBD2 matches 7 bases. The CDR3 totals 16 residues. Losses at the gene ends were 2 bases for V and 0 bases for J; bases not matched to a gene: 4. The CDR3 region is CASSLFGGSSYNEQFF. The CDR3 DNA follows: TGTGCCAGCAGTTTATTCGGCGGGAGCTCCTACAATGAGCAGTTCTTC.